The T cell receptor (beta chain) under discussion was sequenced for a study of blood T cell repertoires in COVID-19. Germline CDR1 reads LGHNA; CDR2 reads YNFKEQ. The junction had 5 bases not matched to a gene; V was cut back by 1 base and J by 8 bases. CDR3 size: 15 residues. The table came from immunoSEQ multiplex PCR; TCRdb's copy has only in-frame clones and leaves some out. Here the sample spans 200,000 to 250,000 clones, roughly 84% being singletons. The sample taken for sequencing was PBMCs or T cells enriched from blood (not recorded which). This receptor was obtained from a woman aged 40 to 49 who had recovered from COVID-19. V gene TRBV4-2 combines with J gene TRBJ2-1, with 10 positions matching TRBD2. CDR3 DNA: TGTGCCAGCAGCCAAGTGGCTAGCGGGGGAGATGAGCAGTTCTTC. Translated, it gives CASSQVASGGDEQFF.